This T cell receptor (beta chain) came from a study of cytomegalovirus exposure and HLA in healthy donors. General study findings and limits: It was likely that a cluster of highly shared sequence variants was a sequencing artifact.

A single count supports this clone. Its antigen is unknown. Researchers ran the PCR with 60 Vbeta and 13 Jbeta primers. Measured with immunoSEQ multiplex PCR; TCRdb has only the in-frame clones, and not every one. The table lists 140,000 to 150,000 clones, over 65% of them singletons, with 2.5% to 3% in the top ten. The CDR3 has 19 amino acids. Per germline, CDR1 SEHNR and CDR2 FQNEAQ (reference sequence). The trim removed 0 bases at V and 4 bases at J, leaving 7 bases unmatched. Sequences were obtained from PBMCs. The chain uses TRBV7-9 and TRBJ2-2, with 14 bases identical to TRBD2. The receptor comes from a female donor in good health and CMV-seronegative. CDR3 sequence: CASSLAPPGLAGVTGELFF. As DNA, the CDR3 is TGTGCCAGCAGCTTAGCCCCACCGGGACTAGCGGGAGTCACCGGGGAGCTGTTTTTT.